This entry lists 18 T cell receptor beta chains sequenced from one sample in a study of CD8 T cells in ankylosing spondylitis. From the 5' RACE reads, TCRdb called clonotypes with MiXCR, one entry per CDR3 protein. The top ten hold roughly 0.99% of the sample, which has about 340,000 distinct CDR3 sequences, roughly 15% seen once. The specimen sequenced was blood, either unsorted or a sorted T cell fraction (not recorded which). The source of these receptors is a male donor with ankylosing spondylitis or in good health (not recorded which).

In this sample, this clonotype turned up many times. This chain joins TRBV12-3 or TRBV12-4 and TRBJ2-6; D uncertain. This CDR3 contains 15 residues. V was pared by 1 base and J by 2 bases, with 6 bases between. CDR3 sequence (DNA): TGTGCCAGCAGTTTAGGGGCGGCTGGGGCCAACGTCCTGACTTTC. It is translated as CASSLGAAGANVLTF.

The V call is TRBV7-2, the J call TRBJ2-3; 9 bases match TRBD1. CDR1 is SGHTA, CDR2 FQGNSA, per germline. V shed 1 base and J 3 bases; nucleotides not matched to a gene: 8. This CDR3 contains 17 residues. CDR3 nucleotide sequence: TGTGCCAGCAGCTTAGGGGGGGGACAGGGACGGACAGATACGCAGTATTTT. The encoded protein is CASSLGGGQGRTDTQYF.

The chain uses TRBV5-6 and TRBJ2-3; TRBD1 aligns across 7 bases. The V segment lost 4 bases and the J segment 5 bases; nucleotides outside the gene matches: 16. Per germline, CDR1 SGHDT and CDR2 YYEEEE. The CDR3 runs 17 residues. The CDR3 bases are TGTGCCAGCAGCCGCGGGTCACAGGGGCCCGCGGGAGATACGCAGTATTTT. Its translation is CASSRGSQGPAGDTQYF.

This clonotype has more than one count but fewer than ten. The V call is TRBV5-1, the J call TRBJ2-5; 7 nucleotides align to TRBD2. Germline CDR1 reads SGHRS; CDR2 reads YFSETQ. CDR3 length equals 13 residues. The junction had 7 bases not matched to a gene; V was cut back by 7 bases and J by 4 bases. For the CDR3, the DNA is TGCGCCAGCTTCCGGGACTATGGAGAGACCCAGTACTTC. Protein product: CASFRDYGETQYF.

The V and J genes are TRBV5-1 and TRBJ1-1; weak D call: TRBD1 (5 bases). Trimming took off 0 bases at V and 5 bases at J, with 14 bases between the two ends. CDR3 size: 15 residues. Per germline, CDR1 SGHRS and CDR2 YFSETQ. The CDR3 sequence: CASSLAAGWKTEAFF. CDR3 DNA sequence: TGCGCCAGCAGCTTGGCCGCAGGGTGGAAAACTGAAGCTTTCTTT.

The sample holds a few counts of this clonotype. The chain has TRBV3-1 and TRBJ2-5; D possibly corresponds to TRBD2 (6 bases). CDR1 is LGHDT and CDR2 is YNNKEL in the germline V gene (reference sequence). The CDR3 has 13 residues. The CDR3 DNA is TGTGCTACGAAAGCTGGGCGGGGAGAGACCCAGTACTTC. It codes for CATKAGRGETQYF.

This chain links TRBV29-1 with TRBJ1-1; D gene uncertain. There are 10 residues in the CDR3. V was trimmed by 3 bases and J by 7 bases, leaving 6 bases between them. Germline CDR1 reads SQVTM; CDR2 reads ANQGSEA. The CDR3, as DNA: TGCAGCGTTGACCGTAATGAAGCTTTCTTT. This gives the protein CSVDRNEAFF.

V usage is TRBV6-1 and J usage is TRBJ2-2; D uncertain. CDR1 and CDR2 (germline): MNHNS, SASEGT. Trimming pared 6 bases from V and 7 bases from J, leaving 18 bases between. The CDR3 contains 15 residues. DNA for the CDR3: TGTGCCAGCAGGCCAAGGAGCCCGCCGTACGGGGAGCTGTTTTTT. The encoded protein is CASRPRSPPYGELFF.

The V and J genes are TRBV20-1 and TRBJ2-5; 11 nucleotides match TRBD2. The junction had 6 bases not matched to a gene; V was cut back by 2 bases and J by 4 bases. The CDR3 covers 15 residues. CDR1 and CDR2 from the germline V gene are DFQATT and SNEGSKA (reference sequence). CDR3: CSARQTSGRSETQYF. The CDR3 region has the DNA TGCAGTGCTAGACAAACTAGCGGGAGATCAGAGACCCAGTACTTC.

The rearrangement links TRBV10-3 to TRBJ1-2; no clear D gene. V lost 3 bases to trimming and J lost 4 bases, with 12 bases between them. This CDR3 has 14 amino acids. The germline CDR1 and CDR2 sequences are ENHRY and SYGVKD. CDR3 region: CAISDKGLGYGYTF. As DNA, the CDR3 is TGTGCCATCAGTGATAAGGGCCTAGGCTATGGCTACACCTTC.

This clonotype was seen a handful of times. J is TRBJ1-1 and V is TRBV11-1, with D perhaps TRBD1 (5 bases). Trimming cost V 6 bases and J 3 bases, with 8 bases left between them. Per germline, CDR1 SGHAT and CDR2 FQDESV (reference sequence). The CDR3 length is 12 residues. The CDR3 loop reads CASSKGDTEAFF. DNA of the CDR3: TGTGCCAGCAGTAAAGGGGACACTGAAGCTTTCTTT.

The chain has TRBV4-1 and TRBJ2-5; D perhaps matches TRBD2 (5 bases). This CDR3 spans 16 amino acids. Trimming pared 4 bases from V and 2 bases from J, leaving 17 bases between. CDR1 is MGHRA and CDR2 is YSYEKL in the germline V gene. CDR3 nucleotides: TGCGCCAGCAGCCTCACCCGGGGAGAGAGACAAGAGACCCAGTACTTC. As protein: CASSLTRGERQETQYF.

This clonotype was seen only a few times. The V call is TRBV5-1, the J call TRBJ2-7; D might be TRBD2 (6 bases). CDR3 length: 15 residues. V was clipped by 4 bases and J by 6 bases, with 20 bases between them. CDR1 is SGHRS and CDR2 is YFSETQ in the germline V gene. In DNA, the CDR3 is TGCGCCAGCAGCCCAGGGACTGATCGGCTTAGCGAGCAGTACTTC. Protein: CASSPGTDRLSEQYF.

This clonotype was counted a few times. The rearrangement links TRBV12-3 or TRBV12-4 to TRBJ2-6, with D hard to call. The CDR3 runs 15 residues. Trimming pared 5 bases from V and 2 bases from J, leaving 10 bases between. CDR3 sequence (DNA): TGTGCCAGCAGTCACCACATGGCTGGGGCCAACGTCCTGACTTTC. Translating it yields CASSHHMAGANVLTF.

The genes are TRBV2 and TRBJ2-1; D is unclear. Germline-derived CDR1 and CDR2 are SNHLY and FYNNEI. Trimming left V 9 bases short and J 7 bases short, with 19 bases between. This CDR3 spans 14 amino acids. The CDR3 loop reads CARRGPSRANEQFF. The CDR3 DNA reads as TGTGCCAGGAGAGGTCCCTCGCGTGCGAATGAGCAGTTCTTC.

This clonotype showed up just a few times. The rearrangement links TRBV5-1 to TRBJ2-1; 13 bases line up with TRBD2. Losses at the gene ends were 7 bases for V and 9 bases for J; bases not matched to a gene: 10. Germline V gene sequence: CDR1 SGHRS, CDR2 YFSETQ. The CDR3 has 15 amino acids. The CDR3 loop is CASSWTSGRISEQFF. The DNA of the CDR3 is TGCGCCAGCTCCTGGACTAGCGGGAGAATTAGTGAGCAGTTCTTC.

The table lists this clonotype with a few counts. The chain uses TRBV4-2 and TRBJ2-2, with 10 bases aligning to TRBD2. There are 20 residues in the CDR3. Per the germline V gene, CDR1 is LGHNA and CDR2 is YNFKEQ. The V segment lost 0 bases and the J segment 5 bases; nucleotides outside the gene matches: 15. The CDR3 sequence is CASSQDPQGLAGGWTGELFF. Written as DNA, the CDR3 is TGTGCCAGCAGCCAAGACCCCCAAGGTTTAGCGGGGGGATGGACCGGGGAGCTGTTTTTT.

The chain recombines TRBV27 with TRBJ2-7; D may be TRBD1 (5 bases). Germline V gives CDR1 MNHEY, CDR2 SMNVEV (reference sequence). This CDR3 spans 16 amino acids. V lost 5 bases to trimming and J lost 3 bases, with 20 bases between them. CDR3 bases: TGTGCCAGCAGTGGGCTATTCACTGGGGCTGGCTACGAGCAGTACTTC. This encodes CASSGLFTGAGYEQYF.